This record concerns one TCR beta chain sequence. This specimen comes from a study of blood T cells in healthy people across ages. A second about 7 to 11 cycle PCR used barcoded and J-beta primers. Every sample produced at least 2.5 million CDR3-containing paired-end reads. TCRdb ran MiXCR on the 5' RACE reads and lists one entry per CDR3 protein. In the table there are approximately 1.5 million distinct CDR3 sequences, 30% to 40% of which are singletons. The clonotype was recovered from a woman aged 25 to 45 in good health. The sequenced sample consisted of blood.

The CDR3 loop reads CASGQGGSINTQYF. The CDR3 coding sequence is TGTGCCAGCGGTCAGGGAGGGTCCATAAATACGCAGTATTTT. The J gene is TRBJ2-3, the V gene TRBV12-3 or TRBV12-4; the match to TRBD2 covers 7 bases. This CDR3 region has 14 residues. The V segment lost 8 bases and the J segment 7 bases; nucleotides outside the gene matches: 12.